The rows below give T cell receptor beta chains drawn from one sample of a study of T-cell memory formation after mild COVID-19. TCRdb recomputed calls from the 5' RACE reads with MiXCR, one row per CDR3 protein. The data contain a few hundred thousand distinct CDR3 sequences, 8% to 10% of them singletons. Input material: PBMCs or a T cell subset sorted from them (not recorded which). These receptors were obtained from a man aged 18 to 35 who had mild COVID-19 (a few samples of this study predate the infection). Cell type and time point are not known. Both conserved end residues are part of each CDR3. D genes are given only for firm matches. Only part of the rows carry a size: once, few, many, or a class if the clone is expanded.

CDR3,DNA,J,V,size,D
CASRGLASGEQFF,TGCGCCAGCAGGGGACTAGCATCAGGGGAGCAGTTCTTC,TRBJ2-1,TRBV4-1,many,TRBD2
CATSRGRERGYEQYF,TGTGCCACCAGCAGAGGCAGGGAGCGGGGATACGAGCAGTACTTC,TRBJ2-7,TRBV15,many,TRBD2
CASSLGAVELFF,TGTGCCAGCAGCTTAGGGGCAGTGGAACTGTTTTTT,TRBJ1-4,TRBV7-9,-,-
CSVGRDGPSWTEAFF,TGCAGCGTTGGCCGGGATGGACCTTCGTGGACTGAAGCTTTCTTT,TRBJ1-1,TRBV29-1,few,-
CASTLDRYKTEAFF,TGTGCCAGCACCCTCGACAGGTATAAGACTGAAGCTTTCTTT,TRBJ1-1,TRBV5-5,many,-
CASRRRGVNEQFF,TGTGCCAGCCGACGGCGGGGGGTAAATGAGCAGTTCTTC,TRBJ2-1,TRBV7-8,few,TRBD2
CASSLTLGSDTQYF,TGCGCCAGCAGCTTGACACTAGGGTCAGATACGCAGTATTTT,TRBJ2-3,TRBV5-1,many,-
CASSFGRGRQRGETQYF,TGTGCCAGCAGCTTTGGTCGTGGCAGGCAGAGGGGTGAGACCCAGTACTTC,TRBJ2-5,TRBV11-2,-,-
CASSQDSPIVEQFF,TGTGCCAGCAGCCAAGATTCACCAATCGTTGAGCAGTTCTTC,TRBJ2-1,TRBV3-1,-,-
CASSEAGYGYEQYF,TGTGCCAGCAGTGAAGCCGGGTACGGGTACGAGCAGTACTTC,TRBJ2-7,TRBV6-1,-,-
CASSLVQGISYEQYF,TGCGCCAGCAGCTTGGTCCAGGGGATTTCCTACGAGCAGTACTTC,TRBJ2-7,TRBV5-1,few,-
CASSIQGNGNEQFF,TGTGCCAGCTCAATCCAGGGTAACGGGAATGAGCAGTTCTTC,TRBJ2-1,TRBV18,-,-
CSVDTLAGGSSYNEQFF,TGCAGCGTTGATACTCTAGCGGGGGGCTCCTCCTACAATGAGCAGTTCTTC,TRBJ2-1,TRBV29-1,-,TRBD2
CASSLGGYANEQFF,TGCGCCAGCAGCTTGGGTGGCTACGCTAATGAGCAGTTCTTC,TRBJ2-1,TRBV5-1,-,-
CASSPGGRMENVYGYTF,TGTGCCAGCAGTCCGGGGGGGAGGATGGAAAATGTCTATGGCTACACCTTC,TRBJ1-2,TRBV12-3/TRBV12-4,-,-
CASRGHGTDTQYF,TGTGCCAGCAGGGGGCACGGCACAGATACGCAGTATTTT,TRBJ2-3,TRBV2,-,-
CASSLGDREIDTQYF,TGTGCCAGCAGCTTAGGGGACAGGGAGATAGATACGCAGTATTTT,TRBJ2-3,TRBV7-2,-,TRBD1
CASTQEGVGNQPQHF,TGTGCCAGCACACAAGAGGGGGTGGGGAATCAGCCCCAGCATTTT,TRBJ1-5,TRBV7-8,few,-
CASRRGENTEAFF,TGTGCCAGCAGGCGCGGGGAGAACACTGAAGCTTTCTTT,TRBJ1-1,TRBV5-4,few,-
CSAREAGTTYEQYF,TGCAGTGCTAGAGAGGCCGGGACCACCTACGAGCAGTACTTC,TRBJ2-7,TRBV20-1,few,-
CASSEIYEQYF,TGTGCCAGCAGTGAAATCTACGAGCAGTACTTC,TRBJ2-7,TRBV2,few,-
CASSFSWLAGSEQFF,TGCGCCAGCAGCTTTTCATGGCTAGCCGGCAGTGAGCAGTTCTTC,TRBJ2-1,TRBV5-1,-,-
CAIRGTLLYEQYF,TGTGCCATCAGAGGGACACTCTTATACGAGCAGTACTTC,TRBJ2-7,TRBV10-3,few,-
CASSPGQVAYNEQFF,TGCGCCAGCAGCCCGGGACAGGTCGCCTACAATGAGCAGTTCTTC,TRBJ2-1,TRBV5-1,few,TRBD1
CASSSGTGAGANVLTF,TGTGCCAGCAGCTCAGGGACAGGAGCTGGGGCCAACGTCCTGACTTTC,TRBJ2-6,TRBV7-2,-,TRBD1
CASSAPYALRRNEQFF,TGCGCCAGCAGCGCGCCGTATGCCCTCCGTAGGAATGAGCAGTTCTTC,TRBJ2-1,TRBV5-1,many,-
CASSATASGGAETQYF,TGTGCCAGCAGCGCGACGGCGAGCGGGGGGGCGGAGACCCAGTACTTC,TRBJ2-5,TRBV5-4,-,TRBD2
CASSLAQANEQFF,TGCGCCAGCAGCTTGGCACAAGCCAATGAGCAGTTCTTC,TRBJ2-1,TRBV5-1,-,-
CASSAETGSLREQFF,TGTGCCAGCAGCGCCGAGACAGGGAGCCTTCGAGAGCAGTTCTTC,TRBJ2-1,TRBV11-2,few,TRBD1
CASSYSSPGAEQYF,TGTGCCAGCAGTTACTCCTCCCCAGGGGCCGAGCAGTACTTC,TRBJ2-7,TRBV6-5,few,-
CASRYSQQETQYF,TGTGCCAGCAGGTACAGCCAGCAAGAGACCCAGTACTTC,TRBJ2-5,TRBV12-3/TRBV12-4,few,-
CSAREAGELFF,TGCAGTGCTAGAGAAGCCGGGGAGCTGTTTTTT,TRBJ2-2,TRBV20-1,-,-
CASSRQDFYEQYF,TGTGCCAGCAGCCGACAGGATTTCTACGAGCAGTACTTC,TRBJ2-7,TRBV11-2,-,-
CSARYRGDNEQFF,TGCAGTGCTAGATATCGGGGGGACAATGAGCAGTTCTTC,TRBJ2-1,TRBV20-1,many,TRBD2